The rows below give T cell receptor beta chains drawn from one sample of a study of control samples from healthy donors and cancer patients. The protocol was immunoSEQ multiplex PCR, while the TCRdb copy is restricted to in-frame clones and leaves out a portion. Of some 120,000 clones in the sample, about 88% are singletons; the top ten hold more than 1.5%. Sequencing was done on a sample of blood. These receptors originate from a man between 18 and 29 years old in good health. Each CDR3 is given with its conserved first and last residue. Each record gives: J gene, D gene, V gene, clone size, CDR3 protein, CDR3 DNA. D genes are given only for firm matches. Clone sizes are given selectively: once, few, many, or a class where the clone is expanded.

TRBJ1-2	.	TRBV30	.	CAWSAVSGVYGYTF	TGTGCCTGGAGTGCCGTGTCGGGAGTCTATGGCTACACCTTC
TRBJ2-1	.	TRBV30	.	CAWGGYNEQFF	TGTGCCTGGGGGGGGTATAATGAGCAGTTCTTC
TRBJ1-1	.	TRBV4-1	.	CASSLRGERNTEAFF	TGCGCCAGCAGCCTCCGAGGGGAGCGGAACACTGAAGCTTTCTTT
TRBJ2-5	TRBD2	TRBV7-7	.	CASSLAIGTSGETQYF	TGTGCTAGCAGCTTAGCGATCGGGACTAGTGGGGAGACCCAGTACTTC
TRBJ2-7	TRBD2	TRBV4-1	.	CASSQVAGAAGEQYF	TGCGCCAGCAGCCAGGTAGCGGGAGCCGCCGGCGAGCAGTACTTC
TRBJ2-3	TRBD2	TRBV4-2	.	CASSLLLTSGIELWPQYF	TGTGCCAGCAGCCTCCTCTTAACTAGCGGGATTGAGCTTTGGCCGCAGTATTTT
TRBJ1-4	.	TRBV7-9	.	CASSLFRYDEKLFF	TGTGCCAGCAGCTTATTCAGATATGATGAAAAACTGTTTTTT
TRBJ1-1	.	TRBV5-1	.	CASSLGTGTEAFF	TGCGCCAGCAGCTTGGGTACAGGCACTGAAGCTTTCTTT
TRBJ1-1	TRBD1	TRBV19	.	CASSLGQGNTEAFF	TGTGCCAGTAGCTTGGGACAGGGGAACACTGAAGCTTTCTTT
TRBJ2-7	.	TRBV11-3	.	CASSLDSQENEQYF	TGTGCCAGCAGCTTAGATTCGCAGGAAAACGAGCAGTACTTC
TRBJ1-5	.	TRBV6-2/TRBV6-3	.	CASSDSIYSNQPQHF	TGTGCCAGCAGCGACAGCATTTATAGCAATCAGCCCCAGCATTTT
TRBJ1-2	.	TRBV18	.	CASSPQKDYYGYTF	TGTGCCAGCTCACCACAAAAAGACTACTATGGCTACACCTTC
TRBJ1-2	.	TRBV7-3	.	CASSLNAGAGYGYTF	TGTGCCAGCAGCTTAAACGCAGGGGCCGGATATGGCTACACCTTC
TRBJ1-2	.	TRBV14	.	CASSQEPAGRNYGYTF	TGTGCCAGCAGCCAAGAACCTGCCGGGAGGAACTATGGCTACACCTTC
TRBJ2-7	TRBD1	TRBV2	.	CASSEGTGTEQYF	TGTGCCAGCAGTGAAGGGACAGGGACCGAGCAGTACTTC
TRBJ2-7	TRBD1	TRBV3-1/TRBV3-2	few	CASSQYQGAGEQYF	TGTGCCAGCAGCCAATACCAGGGGGCGGGGGAGCAGTACTTC
TRBJ2-1	.	TRBV27	.	CASSFGGKGYNEQFF	TGTGCCAGCAGTTTTGGGGGAAAAGGGTACAATGAGCAGTTCTTC